The 27 T cell receptor beta chains in this list originate from one sample, sequenced in a study of PD-1 blockade in classical Hodgkin lymphoma (dated by TCRdb to the early 2020s). The library was obtained by the immunoSEQ multiplex PCR assay. TCRdb retrieved this table from immuneACCESS and kept in-frame rearrangements only. Not all clones are present; in checked studies, unresolved V genes account for under half, and no reason is known for the remainder. The table for this sample lists 50,000 to 65,000 clones; about 89% of them were counted only once. The top ten hold 10% of the sample. This specimen's time point label, per the study, means: cycle 4 day 1 (C4D1), after less than 7 weeks of nivolumab. All trial patients had relapsed after autologous stem cell transplantation, with cohorts A, B and C differing in prior brentuximab vedotin exposure. This specimen consisted of peripheral blood mononuclear cells (PBMCs), obtained before the fourth cycle of nivolumab. These receptors were taken from a human donor with classical Hodgkin lymphoma.

This chain connects TRBV27 to TRBJ2-4; TRBD2 aligns across 7 bases. Germline lookup yields CDR1 MNHEY and CDR2 SMNVEV (reference sequence). The CDR3 has 15 residues. V lost 9 bases to trimming and J lost 6 bases; unmatched junction nucleotides: 14. The DNA for the CDR3 is TGTGCCAGTTCGACGCGGACTAGTTTCAGAAACATTCAGTACTTC. Its translation is CASSTRTSFRNIQYF.

This rearrangement joins TRBV7-2 to TRBJ1-4, with D unclear. This CDR3 contains 11 residues. V lost 1 base and J 6 bases, leaving 0 bases between the germline ends. CDR1 is SGHTA, CDR2 FQGNSA, per germline. CDR3 DNA sequence: TGTGCCAGCAGCTTAGATGAAAAACTGTTTTTT. Translating gives CASSLDEKLFF. The complete variable domain, with remaining parts taken from reference TRBV7-2 and TRBJ1-4, reads GAGVSQSPSNKVTEKGKDVELRCDPISGHTALYWYRQSLGQGLEFLIYFQGNSAPDKSGLPSDRFSAERTGGSVSTLTIQRTQQEDSAVYLCASSLDEKLFFGSGTQLSVL.

The chain links TRBV27 to TRBJ2-1; no clear D. The CDR3 covers 15 residues. Trimming stripped 4 bases from V and 7 bases from J, with 17 bases between. From germline, CDR1 is MNHEY and CDR2 SMNVEV (reference sequence). The CDR3, as DNA: TGTGCCAGCAGTTCTATGAACGTCGTACGGAATGAGCAGTTCTTC. This codes for CASSSMNVVRNEQFF.

The V gene is TRBV27, the J gene TRBJ2-1; tentative D call: TRBD2 (6 bases). This CDR3 region has 17 residues. Trimming took 2 bases from V and 0 from J, leaving 14 bases between them. Germline V gives CDR1 MNHEY, CDR2 SMNVEV (reference sequence). Here the CDR3 DNA reads TGTGCCAGCAGTTTACTAGGCAGACTAGTCTCCTACAATGAGCAGTTCTTC. Its protein is CASSLLGRLVSYNEQFF.

This clone was seen just once. The gene calls are TRBV6-6 and TRBJ1-5; no clear D gene. The CDR3 contains 13 residues. CDR1 and CDR2 (germline): MNHNY, SVGAGI (reference sequence). Trimming took off 2 bases at V and 8 bases at J, with 10 bases between the two ends. The CDR3 sequence is CASSYQEREPQHF. The DNA of the CDR3 is TGTGCCAGCAGTTACCAGGAAAGGGAGCCCCAGCATTTT.

The DNA of the CDR3 is TGTGCCAGCAGTGAACCCGGACAGGGAACCGAGCAGTACTTC. Translation gives CASSEPGQGTEQYF. This chain joins TRBV6-1 and TRBJ2-7; the match to TRBD1 covers 8 bases. There are 14 residues in the CDR3. Germline CDR1 is MNHNS and CDR2 is SASEGT. After removal of 2 bases from V and 6 bases from J, the junction contained 6 bases not matched to a gene.

This clone has only one observation. As DNA, the CDR3 is TGTGCCAGCAGCGATAGGGGCCGGGGGACCCAGTACTTC. It yields the protein CASSDRGRGTQYF. J is TRBJ2-5 and V is TRBV9; possibly TRBD1 or TRBD2 for D (5 bases each). The CDR3 totals 13 residues. The V gene's germline CDR1 is SGDLS and CDR2 YYNGEE. V was pared by 3 bases and J by 7 bases, with 13 bases between.

The chain is built from TRBV7-8 and TRBJ2-7, with unresolved D. The CDR3 length is 13 residues. Germline values: CDR1 SGHVS, CDR2 FQNEAQ. Trimming cost V 2 bases and J 4 bases, with 9 bases left between them. This CDR3 reads CASSLTFSYEQYF. The CDR3 DNA follows: TGTGCCAGCAGCTTAACGTTCTCGTACGAGCAGTACTTC.

J is TRBJ2-1 and V is TRBV10-1, with D hard to call. CDR1 WNHNN and CDR2 SYGVQD come from the germline V gene (reference sequence). Trimming removed 3 bases from V and 0 bases from J, with 6 bases in between. CDR3 length: 14 amino acids. CDR3 bases: TGCGCCAGCAGTGACCGGGCCTCCTACAATGAGCAGTTCTTC. This sequence encodes CASSDRASYNEQFF.

V is TRBV5-6 and J is TRBJ1-5; unclear D gene. The CDR3 loop spans 19 amino acids. CDR1 SGHDT and CDR2 YYEEEE come from the germline V gene. Trimming pared 0 bases from V and 3 bases from J, leaving 22 bases between. CDR3 bases: TGTGCCAGCAGCTTGGTTACGGCCGACGCCCTGGCGCTCAATCAGCCCCAGCATTTT. It is translated as CASSLVTADALALNQPQHF.

V gene TRBV4-1 combines with J gene TRBJ2-1; TRBD1 is a possible D gene (6 bases). The CDR3 extends over 13 amino acids. CDR1 is MGHRA and CDR2 is YSYEKL in the germline V gene. V was cut by 5 bases and J by 9 bases, with 14 bases left in between. Here the CDR3 DNA reads TGCGCCAGCAGCGGTACAGGGTTGAGTGAGCAGTTCTTC. It yields the protein CASSGTGLSEQFF.

The genes are TRBV7-3 and TRBJ1-3; no definite D call. V lost 11 bases to trimming and J lost 5 bases, with 19 bases between them. The CDR3 extends over 14 amino acids. Germline V CDR1 and CDR2: SGHTA, FQGTGA. DNA of the CDR3: TGTGCCCCCGCCGGGCAGCTACTACGAAACACCATATATTTT. Translation: CAPAGQLLRNTIYF.

This rearrangement joins TRBV4-1 to TRBJ1-6; 7 bases are a match to TRBD1. This CDR3 region has 16 residues. With 1 base clipped from V and 5 bases from J, the junction kept 5 bases outside the gene matches. Germline assignment: CDR1 MGHRA and CDR2 YSYEKL. In DNA, the CDR3 is TGCGCCAGCAGCCAAGCACAGGGGCTAGATAATTCACCCCTCCACTTT. It is translated as CASSQAQGLDNSPLHF.

This chain uses TRBV19 with TRBJ1-5; a possible D gene is TRBD1 (6 bases). Germline V gene data show CDR1 as LNHDA and CDR2 as SQIVND (reference sequence). CDR3 size: 14 residues. The V gene lost 4 bases and the J gene lost 2 bases, with 9 bases spanning the gap. CDR3 sequence (DNA): TGTGCCAGTAGTACCGGGGGCGGCAATCAGCCCCAGCATTTT. This codes for CASSTGGGNQPQHF.

This chain links TRBV12-5 with TRBJ2-5; 7 bases map to TRBD1. With 6 bases clipped from V and 0 bases from J, the junction kept 4 bases outside the gene matches. The CDR3 extends over 14 amino acids. CDR1 is LGHNT and CDR2 is FRNRAP in the germline V gene. DNA for the CDR3: TGTGCTAGTGGGGGCACAGGGGACCAAGAGACCCAGTACTTC. This sequence encodes CASGGTGDQETQYF. Looking up the rest from reference TRBV12-5 and TRBJ2-5 gives the full variable domain: DARVTQTPRHKVTEMGQEVTMRCQPILGHNTVFWYRQTMMQGLELLAYFRNRAPLDDSGMPKDRFSAEMPDATLATLKIQPSEPRDSAVYFCASGGTGDQETQYFGPGTRLLVL.

This chain joins TRBV19 and TRBJ1-5, with no clear D. V was pared by 3 bases and J by 9 bases, with 15 bases between. The CDR3 has 14 residues. Per the germline V gene, CDR1 is LNHDA and CDR2 is SQIVND (reference sequence). CDR3 nucleotides: TGTGCCAGTAGTATTCCAGGCTCCTCGAGGCCCCAGCATTTT. Residues: CASSIPGSSRPQHF.

The J gene is TRBJ1-5, the V gene TRBV7-8; unclear D gene. The ends were cut back, 1 base at V and 0 bases at J, with 10 bases in the middle. This CDR3 spans 16 amino acids. Germline CDR1 is SGHVS and CDR2 is FQNEAQ. In DNA, the CDR3 is TGTGCCAGCAGCTTAGATTTTAGGTTTAGCAATCAGCCCCAGCATTTT. Amino acids: CASSLDFRFSNQPQHF.

This clone was counted a single time. The CDR3 loop reads CAISDKMNTEAFF. Written as DNA, the CDR3 is TGTGCCATCAGTGACAAAATGAACACTGAAGCTTTCTTT. The chain carries TRBV10-3 and TRBJ1-1; unclear D gene. With 3 bases removed from V and 0 bases from J, the gap between germline ends came to 5 bases. The CDR3 contains 13 residues. The germline gives CDR1 ENHRY, CDR2 SYGVKD.

The J gene is TRBJ2-6, the V gene TRBV5-1; no clear D. The germline V and J ends were trimmed by 5 bases and 0 bases, with 9 bases remaining between them. The CDR3 is 15 amino acids. The germline gives CDR1 SGHRS, CDR2 YFSETQ. CDR3 nucleotide sequence: TGCGCCAGCAGACAGATTGTCTCTGGGGCCAACGTCCTGACTTTC. Its translation: CASRQIVSGANVLTF.

The chain has TRBV11-1 and TRBJ2-4; D is uncertain. The CDR3 spans 15 residues. The V gene lost 5 bases and the J gene lost 0 bases, with 11 bases spanning the gap. Germline V gene sequence: CDR1 SGHAT, CDR2 FQDESV (reference sequence). The CDR3 region is CASSADDLAKNIQYF. The CDR3 DNA reads TGTGCCAGCAGCGCGGACGATCTAGCCAAAAACATTCAGTACTTC.

The rearrangement joins TRBV4-2 to TRBJ2-7; D remains unclear. V gave up 1 base and J gave up 4 bases, with 5 bases separating them. Germline-derived CDR1 and CDR2 are LGHNA and YNFKEQ. The CDR3 has 12 amino acids. This CDR3 reads CASSQGGYEQYF. The DNA of the CDR3 is TGTGCCAGCAGCCAAGGGGGATACGAGCAGTACTTC.

The rearrangement links TRBV6-1 to TRBJ1-2; D ambiguous. Germline V gene data show CDR1 as MNHNS and CDR2 as SASEGT. V shed 9 bases and J shed 3 bases, with 17 bases lying between them. The CDR3 sequence is 14 residues long. The CDR3 is CASYTIWEDYGYTF. CDR3 nucleotides: TGTGCCAGTTATACCATTTGGGAGGACTATGGCTACACCTTC.

The chain combines TRBV7-8 with TRBJ2-3, with a tentative D call TRBD1 (6 bases). This CDR3 region has 16 residues. Germline CDR1 is SGHVS and CDR2 is FQNEAQ. Between the trimmed V and J ends, which lost 5 bases and 0 bases, there was a span of 15 bases. CDR3 sequence reads: CASSTRTANSTDTQYF. Here the CDR3 DNA reads TGTGCCAGCAGCACTAGGACAGCCAATAGCACAGATACGCAGTATTTT. The complete variable domain, with remaining parts taken from reference TRBV7-8 and TRBJ2-3, reads GAGVSQSPRYKVAKRGQDVALRCDPISGHVSLFWYQQALGQGPEFLTYFQNEAQLDKSGLPSDRFFAERPEGSVSTLKIQRTQQEDSAVYLCASSTRTANSTDTQYFGPGTRLTVL.

This chain joins TRBV2 and TRBJ2-7; 11 bases line up with TRBD1. This CDR3 has 14 residues. Germline V gene sequence: CDR1 SNHLY, CDR2 FYNNEI. V dropped 10 bases and J dropped 7; count of bases not matched to a gene: 12. The CDR3 DNA is TGTGCCACTCAGTTGGGACAGGGGGTGGGAGAGCAGTACTTC. Protein product: CATQLGQGVGEQYF.

In DNA form, the CDR3 reads TGTGCCAGCAGCATACGGACAGGGGGGTACACCGGGGAGCTGTTTTTT. Protein product: CASSIRTGGYTGELFF. The chain recombines TRBV13 with TRBJ2-2, with 10 bases matching TRBD1. V shed 5 bases and J 3 bases; nucleotides not matched to a gene: 6. Germline CDR1 reads PRHDT; CDR2 reads FYEKMQ (reference sequence). This CDR3 region has 16 residues.

This clone showed up just once. The V gene is TRBV6-1, the J gene TRBJ2-7, with 10 bases matching TRBD2. Germline trimming cut 4 bases from V and 3 bases from J; bases unmatched to any gene: 3. The germline CDR1 and CDR2 sequences are MNHNS and SASEGT. The CDR3 sequence is 14 residues long. DNA for the CDR3: TGTGCCAGCAGTGCTAGCGGGGGCCTCTACGAGCAGTACTTC. Its translation: CASSASGGLYEQYF.

V usage is TRBV19 and J usage is TRBJ1-4, with D unclear. Between the trimmed V and J ends, which lost 7 bases and 5 bases, there was a span of 11 bases. Per germline, CDR1 LNHDA and CDR2 SQIVND (reference sequence). The CDR3 consists of 13 residues. CDR3 amino acids: CASISRENEKLFF. The CDR3 bases are TGTGCCAGTATTTCCCGGGAGAATGAAAAACTGTTTTTT.